This entry concerns a single TCR beta chain. The data stem from a study of blood T cell repertoires in COVID-19. Study in general: In each case, the material was cDNA or gDNA derived from T cells, B-cell-depleted T cells, or PBMCs.

Recruits, aged roughly 18 to 89 years, lived in about two dozen US areas. Each participant's cohort was designated according to participant-reported clinical history. The V gene's germline CDR1 is SGHVS and CDR2 FQNEAQ. The junction had 6 bases not matched to a gene; V was cut back by 5 bases and J by 0 bases. This CDR3 has 16 amino acids. Authors' data handling: The authors estimated nucleated cell counts from reference gene primer amplification. Generated by immunoSEQ multiplex PCR, the TCRdb table keeps only in-frame clones and is missing some. That table is the source of V, J and clone size, and D and trimming were worked out from the DNA. Among roughly 250,000 clones listed, 70% to 90% were seen once.

The sequenced material came from PBMCs or T cells enriched from blood (not recorded which). This receptor was taken from a woman aged 40-49 years with acute COVID-19. The chain joins TRBV7-8 to TRBJ2-5, with 10 bases that match TRBD2. The DNA for the CDR3 is TGTGCCAGCAGCATGCTGGGACTAGCGAACCAAGAGACCCAGTACTTC. As protein: CASSMLGLANQETQYF.